A single sample gave rise to the 25 T cell receptor beta chains below, sequenced in a study of low-dose radiotherapy and immunotherapy resistance in tumors. Time point denoted: before trial treatment. TRAV and TRBV primers primed cDNA for both TCRalpha and TCRbeta. The authors ran 15 to 25 PCR cycles to amplify TCRs with a constant-region primer and V-primer adapter. TCRdb reprocessed the reads via MiXCR and lists one record per CDR3 protein. The repertoire holds under 90,000 distinct CDR3 sequences, with 15% to 20% as singletons. The sequencing here drew on PBMCs, taken before treatment. The receptors derive from a male donor with prostate cancer.

The chain joins TRBV6-1 to TRBJ1-2, with 7 bases matching TRBD1. Losses at the gene ends were 5 bases for V and 6 bases for J; bases not matched to a gene: 6. Germline loops: CDR1 MNHNS, CDR2 SASEGT. There are 13 residues in the CDR3. The CDR3 bases are TGTGCCAGCAGTCGGGGACAGTATGATGGCTACACCTTC. It translates to CASSRGQYDGYTF.

This clonotype has ten or more counts. The chain links TRBV29-1 to TRBJ2-5, with no clear D. The CDR3 is 10 amino acids. Germline lookup yields CDR1 SQVTM and CDR2 ANQGSEA. The ends were cut back, 7 bases at V and 4 bases at J, with 7 bases in the middle. The CDR3 DNA follows: TGCAGCGCCGTCGGAGAGACCCAGTACTTC. Protein product: CSAVGETQYF.

This clonotype was seen repeatedly, ten times or more. The J gene is TRBJ1-3, the V gene TRBV9; D remains ambiguous. Trimming cost V 4 bases and J 2 bases, with 13 bases left between them. Germline V gene sequence: CDR1 SGDLS, CDR2 YYNGEE. This CDR3 has 15 residues. This CDR3 reads CASSPLGDPGNTIYF. CDR3 nucleotides: TGTGCCAGCAGCCCACTCGGGGATCCTGGAAACACCATATATTTT.

This clonotype was observed at least ten times. This rearrangement joins TRBV10-3 to TRBJ1-2; D unresolved. Germline loops: CDR1 ENHRY, CDR2 SYGVKD. The germline V and J ends were trimmed by 3 bases and 0 bases, with 8 bases remaining between them. CDR3 length equals 14 residues. The CDR3 is CAISDFRANYGYTF. The DNA of the CDR3 is TGTGCCATCAGTGATTTCAGAGCTAACTATGGCTACACCTTC.

This clonotype was observed at least ten times. The genes are TRBV7-9 and TRBJ1-1; a possible D gene is TRBD1 (5 bases). The V end was cut by 5 bases, the J end by 2 bases, with 12 bases between. The CDR3 is 14 amino acids. Germline V gene sequence: CDR1 SEHNR, CDR2 FQNEAQ (reference sequence). The CDR3 sequence: CASSPGGRNTEAFF. The CDR3 nucleotides read TGTGCCAGCAGCCCGGGGGGGAGAAACACTGAAGCTTTCTTT.

The chain employs TRBV3-1 and TRBJ2-3; 9 bases are shared with TRBD2. CDR3 length equals 13 residues. From germline, CDR1 is LGHDT and CDR2 YNNKEL (reference sequence). V was clipped by 4 bases and J by 5 bases; unmatched bases: 1. The CDR3 spells CASSRAGGDTQYF. Written as DNA, the CDR3 is TGTGCCAGCAGCCGAGCGGGGGGAGATACGCAGTATTTT.

Ten or more counts support this clonotype. V gene TRBV2 combines with J gene TRBJ2-5, with TRBD2 identical over 8 bases. With V trimmed by 2 bases and J by 4 bases, 6 bases remained unmatched. Germline V gene sequence: CDR1 SNHLY, CDR2 FYNNEI. The CDR3 covers 15 residues. DNA of the CDR3: TGTGCCAGCAGTGAACATTTGGGACTAGGAGAGACCCAGTACTTC. It yields the protein CASSEHLGLGETQYF.

In its sample, this clonotype was seen many times. V gene TRBV6-2 or TRBV6-3 combines with J gene TRBJ1-1; TRBD1 is a possible D gene (5 bases). Trimming removed 7 bases at V and 0 bases at J, with 9 bases between. Germline CDR1 is MNHEY and CDR2 is SVGEGT. The CDR3 totals 13 residues. The CDR3 region is CASKGRLNTEAFF. The CDR3 DNA is TGTGCCAGCAAGGGACGGTTGAACACTGAAGCTTTCTTT.

This clonotype was picked up many times. This chain uses TRBV20-1 with TRBJ2-5, with 9 bases fitting TRBD2. Germline CDR1 DFQATT, CDR2 SNEGSKA (reference sequence). The CDR3 is 14 amino acids. V lost 3 bases, J lost 5 bases, and 7 bases stayed unmatched. Written as DNA, the CDR3 is TGCAGTGCTAGTGGGGCGGGGGGGCCGGAGACCCAGTACTTC. Amino acid sequence: CSASGAGGPETQYF.

This clonotype was detected ten times or more. CDR3: CASSWRLKLAGAERNEQFF. CDR3 nucleotide sequence: TGTGCCAGCAGCTGGCGTTTGAAACTAGCGGGAGCGGAGCGCAATGAGCAGTTCTTC. The rearrangement joins TRBV11-2 to TRBJ2-1; 11 nucleotides agree with TRBD2. Looked up from germline, CDR1 is SGHAT and CDR2 is FQNNGV. V lost 4 bases to trimming and J lost 6 bases; unmatched junction nucleotides: 17. This CDR3 has 19 residues.

Concerning this clonotype: A much larger clone lies a single base off, so this may be a read error. The chain links TRBV27 to TRBJ1-6; 7 nucleotides agree with TRBD1. The CDR3 extends over 17 amino acids. V was clipped by 2 bases and J by 0 bases; unmatched bases: 4. The germline V gene has CDR1 MNHEY and CDR2 SMNVEV (reference sequence). CDR3 DNA sequence: TGTGCCAGCAGTTTAGGGACAGCTAGCTCCTATAATTCACCCCTCCACTTT. It specifies CASSLGTASSYNSPLHF.

This clonotype was counted at least ten times. This chain links TRBV4-1 with TRBJ2-5; D remains ambiguous. V was clipped by 1 base and J by 0 bases, with 9 bases between them. This CDR3 region has 15 residues. Germline V lookup: CDR1 MGHRA, CDR2 YSYEKL. This CDR3 is CASSQVDTYQETQYF. The CDR3 DNA reads as TGCGCCAGCAGCCAAGTCGACACGTACCAAGAGACCCAGTACTTC.

This clonotype appeared many times. This chain connects TRBV2 to TRBJ1-1; D remains unclear. The germline V gene encodes CDR1 SNHLY and CDR2 FYNNEI. V lost 7 bases to trimming and J lost 6 bases, with 18 bases between them. The CDR3 loop spans 14 amino acids. DNA of the CDR3: TGTGCCAGCAAAAAGACGACGGGTTATGCTGAAGCTTTCTTT. It codes for CASKKTTGYAEAFF.

Ten or more counts support this clonotype. The chain couples TRBV6-5 to TRBJ1-1; weak D call: TRBD1 (5 bases). There are 14 residues in the CDR3. Looked up from germline, CDR1 is MNHEY and CDR2 is SVGAGI. V lost 5 bases, J lost 8 bases, and 18 bases lay in between. The CDR3 coding sequence is TGTGCCAGCAGTCGAGAAATGCAGGGAAGGGAAGCTTTCTTT. Its translation: CASSREMQGREAFF.

This clonotype showed up many times. J is TRBJ1-5 and V is TRBV18, with a possible D match to TRBD1 (5 bases). There are 14 residues in the CDR3. Germline CDR1 and CDR2: KGHSH and LQKENI. Trimming took 4 bases from V and 3 from J, leaving 10 bases between them. The CDR3 spells CASSRDSTNQPQHF. CDR3 nucleotide sequence: TGTGCCAGCTCACGCGACAGCACCAATCAGCCCCAGCATTTT.

This clonotype was detected ten times or more. At one end the junction does not follow the germline gene, possibly because of a read error. V and J are TRBV7-7 and TRBJ2-7, with D perhaps matching TRBD2 (5 bases). CDR1 is SSHAT and CDR2 is FNYEAQ in the germline V gene (reference sequence). The CDR3 totals 13 residues. DNA of the CDR3: TGTGCTAGCAGCCACACGGACTTATACGAGCAGTACTTC. This gives the protein CASSHTDLYEQYF.

This clonotype has just a few counts. It differs at one base from a far larger clone, so likely a read error. V and J are TRBV5-1 and TRBJ2-4, with 7 bases lining up with TRBD2. The V gene end was trimmed by 4 bases and the J gene end by 13 bases; junction bases not matched to a gene: 20. The CDR3 has 16 residues. Per the germline V gene, CDR1 is SGHRS and CDR2 is YFSETQ. The chain's CDR3 is CASSGSGAFLYNEQYF. DNA of the CDR3: TGCGCCAGCAGCGGAAGCGGGGCCTTCCTCTACAATGAGCAGTACTTC.

Many counts were recorded for this clonotype. The chain joins TRBV12-3 or TRBV12-4 to TRBJ2-5; D is perhaps TRBD1 (5 bases). This CDR3 comprises 13 residues. V dropped 5 bases and J dropped 7 bases, with 14 bases sitting between them. The CDR3 sequence is CASSLNTQGTQYF. The CDR3 nucleotides read TGTGCCAGCAGTCTCAACACCCAGGGGACCCAGTACTTC.

The V and J genes are TRBV28 and TRBJ2-3; D gene ambiguous. V gave up 7 bases and J gave up 2 bases, with 16 bases separating them. Germline lookup yields CDR1 MDHEN and CDR2 SYDVKM. The CDR3 covers 15 residues. The CDR3 loop reads CASTIGPAITDTQYF. The CDR3, as DNA: TGTGCCAGCACCATTGGGCCGGCAATCACAGATACGCAGTATTTT.

This clonotype was picked up many times. The V and J genes are TRBV12-3 or TRBV12-4 and TRBJ1-5; maybe TRBD1 (5 bases). The CDR3 spans 14 residues. V was trimmed by 4 bases and J by 0 bases, leaving 7 bases between them. CDR3 DNA: TGTGCCAGCAGTTCCGGGGGTAGCAATCAGCCCCAGCATTTT. Its translation: CASSSGGSNQPQHF.

A note on this clonotype: A far larger clone is one nucleotide away, so this likely arose from a read error. The V and J genes are TRBV28 and TRBJ2-7, with D possibly called TRBD1 or TRBD2 (7 bases each). The CDR3 has 15 amino acids. In germline, CDR1 is MDHEN, CDR2 SYDVKM. Here the CDR3 reads CATSDPSTGRDEQYF. CDR3 DNA sequence: TGTGCCACCAGTGACCCTTCGACAGGGAGGGATGAGCAGTACTTC.

There are many counts of this clonotype. V and J are TRBV20-1 and TRBJ2-7, with 12 bases fitting TRBD1. Germline V gene data show CDR1 as DFQATT and CDR2 as SNEGSKA (reference sequence). The CDR3 has 18 residues. The V and J ends lost 5 bases and 1 base, in that order; junction bases with no gene match: 15. This CDR3 reads CSAGAGTGGDVRSYEQYF. The CDR3 nucleotides read TGCAGTGCTGGAGCCGGGACAGGGGGCGATGTTCGGTCCTACGAGCAGTACTTC.

This clonotype was found many times. The chain joins TRBV2 to TRBJ1-3; D is unclear. V dropped 6 bases and J dropped 4 bases, with 7 bases sitting between them. CDR3 length: 12 amino acids. The germline CDR1 and CDR2 sequences are SNHLY and FYNNEI. DNA of the CDR3: TGTGCCAGCAGCGCACAGGGAAACACCATATATTTT. It encodes CASSAQGNTIYF.

Many counts were recorded for this clonotype. The chain couples TRBV19 to TRBJ1-3; 7 bases match TRBD1. The CDR3 length is 13 residues. V shed 6 bases, J shed 2 bases, and the junction held 1 base outside the gene matches. Germline CDR1 reads LNHDA; CDR2 reads SQIVND (reference sequence). The CDR3 DNA sequence: TGTGCCAGTAGACAGGGGCCTGGAAACACCATATATTTT. Its protein is CASRQGPGNTIYF.

Details on this clonotype: With only one base between it and a far larger clone, this is likely a read error. The genes are TRBV14 and TRBJ1-5, with D unresolved. Germline values: CDR1 SGHDN, CDR2 FVKESK. Deletions cut 6 bases from V and 9 bases from J, with 12 bases between. The length of the CDR3 is 12 residues. The CDR3 protein is CASSRRVRPQHF. In DNA, the CDR3 is TGTGCCAGCAGTCGTCGGGTGCGGCCCCAGCATTTT.